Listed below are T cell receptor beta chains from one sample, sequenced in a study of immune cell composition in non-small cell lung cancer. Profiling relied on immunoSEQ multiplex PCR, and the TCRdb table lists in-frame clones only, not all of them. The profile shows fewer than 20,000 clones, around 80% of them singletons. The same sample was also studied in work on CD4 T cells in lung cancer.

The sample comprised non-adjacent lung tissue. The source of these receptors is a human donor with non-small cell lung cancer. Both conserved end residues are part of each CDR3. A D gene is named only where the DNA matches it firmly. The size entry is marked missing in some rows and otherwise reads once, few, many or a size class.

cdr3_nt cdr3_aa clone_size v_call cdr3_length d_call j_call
TGTGCCAGCAGTGAGTTAGGGTCTCAGCCCCAGCATTTT CASSELGSQPQHF few TRBV6-1 13 NA TRBJ1-5
TGTGCCAGCAGCCTTGGAGGACAGAGCTCCTACAATGAGCAGTTCTTC CASSLGGQSSYNEQFF NA TRBV5-4 16 NA TRBJ2-1
TGCGCCAGCAGCCAGGGAGCGGGGAACACTGAAGCTTTCTTT CASSQGAGNTEAFF once TRBV5-1 14 NA TRBJ1-1
TGTGCCAGCAGCGCTGTTAACACAGGGTCGGCTGAAGCTTTCTTT CASSAVNTGSAEAFF NA TRBV2 15 NA TRBJ1-1
TGTGCCAGCAGTGAAGGCACTAACTATGGCTACACCTTC CASSEGTNYGYTF NA TRBV2 13 NA TRBJ1-2
TGTGCCAGCAGCTTGGTTCTCTCACAGGATGGCTACACCTTC CASSLVLSQDGYTF medium-sized TRBV5-4 14 NA TRBJ1-2
TGTGCCAGCAGCTTGTCGGCGACAGAGGCCTACGAGCAGTACTTC CASSLSATEAYEQYF NA TRBV5-4 15 NA TRBJ2-7
TGTGCCAGCAGACATGACAGGGGGCTAGGTTGGGGCTACACCTTC CASRHDRGLGWGYTF once TRBV6-5 15 TRBD1 TRBJ1-2
TGCGCCAGCACTACCCCTAACGGGGACAGAAGCTCTGGGGCCAACGTCCTGACTTTC CASTTPNGDRSSGANVLTF NA TRBV10-1 19 TRBD1 TRBJ2-6
TGTGCCAGCAGCTTGAACCGGGACACCACCTTC CASSLNRDTTF NA TRBV5-4 11 NA TRBJ1-2
TGCGCCAGCAGCTTGGCCTCAGGGACCAATGAAAAACTGTTTTTT CASSLASGTNEKLFF NA TRBV5-1 15 NA TRBJ1-4
TGTGCCAGCAGCCCCCGGGGTATCAATTCACCCCTCCACTTT CASSPRGINSPLHF once TRBV21-1 14 NA TRBJ1-6